This T cell receptor beta chain was recovered during a study of cytomegalovirus exposure and HLA in healthy donors. The study's findings and limits: In all likelihood, a cluster of highly shared sequence variants was a sequencing artifact. Analysis was performed later, and it showed HLA-associated TCR beta chains to be more clonally expanded than equally common others. Several top significant clusters appeared, in a later analysis, to be linked to common viral pathogens.

This clone has only one observation. Its antigen is as yet unknown. The CDR3 totals 18 residues. The junction had 10 bases not matched to a gene; V was cut back by 1 base and J by 0 bases. Germline V gene lookup returns CDR1 SGHTA and CDR2 FQGNSA. PCR involved 60 Vbeta and 13 Jbeta primers. Only in-frame clones appear in the TCRdb table, and some are missing; sequencing was by immunoSEQ multiplex PCR. The repertoire has about 120,000 clones, about 80% of them found once; the top ten carry 8.8%. The sample taken for sequencing was PBMCs. The sequence was collected from a female donor in good health and CMV-seropositive. The chain carries TRBV7-2 and TRBJ2-7, with TRBD1 matching over 9 bases. The CDR3 region is CASSLDVGTGTYSYEQYF. Here the CDR3 DNA reads TGTGCCAGCAGCTTAGATGTCGGGACAGGGACCTACTCCTACGAGCAGTACTTC.